This T cell receptor (beta chain) was profiled in a study of CXCR3-negative and CXCR3-positive naive CD8 T cells (dated by TCRdb to about 2019). About the full investigation: In total, 130 million or so TRB reads were obtained, which works out to roughly 1.5 +/- 0.3 million reads per library. Diversity and physicochemical repertoire analyses covered some ten donors pooled from two independent experiments. For the TRBV-TRBJ cluster analysis, the naive subsets came from about 5 donors, while the memory cells came from 3 donors. General study outcomes and caveats: Naive CXCR3-negative and CXCR3-positive cells from the same donor showed similar TRBV-TRBJ usage, whereas memory cells showed distinct patterns. CXCR3 expression partially decreased after cryopreservation, so most assays used freshly isolated PBMCs. Because surface CD5, which has been linked to self-reactivity in mice, was comparable between naive subsets, TCR interaction strength was also inferred from TRB CDR3 physicochemical properties. Repertoire diversity was comparably high in both naive subsets but much lower in memory CD8+ T cells. Compared with CXCR3-negative naive cells, CXCR3-positive naive cells had TRB CDR3s with higher hydrophobicity (lower Kidera factor 4), lower energy, and higher strength and volume indices.

CDR3 length: 14 amino acids, cysteine to phenylalanine. Only the protein sequence is given. For CDR1 and CDR2, the germline V gene lists SGHTA and FQGTGA. Remarks on this clonotype: Its antigen has not been determined.

Each CD8+ T cell subset was flow-sorted in triplicate, with 300,000 cells per subset placed directly into RLT lysis buffer. To exclude memory contaminants, naive CD8+ T cells were stringently defined as CD45RO-CCR7+CD27+CD95-. Peripheral blood mononuclear cells were isolated from buffy coats using standard density gradient centrifugation. A FACSAria III was used to flow-sort naive CXCR3-negative and CXCR3-positive CD8+ T cells. Total RNA was extracted from sorted cells using an RNeasy Mini Kit. The run used a NextSeq 550. The Human TCR Profiling Kit (MiLaboratory) was used to make UMI-labeled 5' RACE TRB cDNA libraries. The full amount of extracted RNA was used for cDNA synthesis, and the full amount of resulting cDNA was used for PCR amplification. The libraries were made side by side, with each library going through the same number of PCR cycles. In the source study's methods: MIGEC and MiXCR extracted about 57,000 +/- 9,900 unique UMI-labeled TRB cDNA molecules per library, requiring at least two reads per UMI. Each library averaged around 40,000 +/- 10,000 functional in-frame TRB CDR3 nucleotide clonotypes without stop codons. After downsampling to 5000 UMI-labeled TRB molecules per sample, diversity metrics such as normalized Shannon-Wiener and Chao1 were calculated in VDJtools. VDJtools computed clonotype-size-weighted physicochemical properties of the central five CDR3 residues: interaction energy, strength, volume and Kidera factor 4. TCRdb reprocessed the reads and lists each CDR3 protein sequence as a single entry, with no DNA. The V and J calls follow TCRdb's processing rather than the paper's. The sample table includes around 120,000 distinct CDR3 sequences. The ten largest clones capture 0.59% of the sample.

The sample taken for sequencing was naive CXCR3+ CD8+ T cells from blood. Read against the paper, the sample's cell subset or site label means: CD45RO-CCR7+CD27+CD95- naive CD8+ T cells expressing CXCR3 (TNR3+). The origin of this receptor is a human donor in good health. Some clones in this sample may be carry-over from other donors' samples. The chain employs TRBV7-3 and TRBJ2-3; TCRdb returns TRBD1, unconfirmable since there is no DNA. The CDR3: CASRPGTGEDTQYF.